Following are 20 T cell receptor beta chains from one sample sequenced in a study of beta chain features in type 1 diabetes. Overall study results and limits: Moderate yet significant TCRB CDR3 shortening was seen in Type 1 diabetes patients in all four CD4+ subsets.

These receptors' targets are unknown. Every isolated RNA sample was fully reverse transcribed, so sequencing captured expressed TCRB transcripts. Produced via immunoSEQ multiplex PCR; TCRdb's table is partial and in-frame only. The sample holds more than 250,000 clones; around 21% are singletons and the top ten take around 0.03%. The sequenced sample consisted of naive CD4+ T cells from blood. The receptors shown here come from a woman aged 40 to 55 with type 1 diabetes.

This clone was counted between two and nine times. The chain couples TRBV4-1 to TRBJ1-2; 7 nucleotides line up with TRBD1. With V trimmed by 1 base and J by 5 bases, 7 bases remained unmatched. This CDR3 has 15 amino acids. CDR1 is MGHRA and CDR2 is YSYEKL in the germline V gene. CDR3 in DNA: TGCGCCAGCAGCCAAGCGTGGACAGGAACATATGGCTACACCTTC. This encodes CASSQAWTGTYGYTF.

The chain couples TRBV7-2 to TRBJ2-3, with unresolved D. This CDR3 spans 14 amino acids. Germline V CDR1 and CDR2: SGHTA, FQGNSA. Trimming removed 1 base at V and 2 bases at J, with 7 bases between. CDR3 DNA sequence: TGTGCCAGCAGCTTAGAACCTAACACAGATACGCAGTATTTT. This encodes CASSLEPNTDTQYF. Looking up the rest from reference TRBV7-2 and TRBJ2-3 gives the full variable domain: GAGVSQSPSNKVTEKGKDVELRCDPISGHTALYWYRQSLGQGLEFLIYFQGNSAPDKSGLPSDRFSAERTGGSVSTLTIQRTQQEDSAVYLCASSLEPNTDTQYFGPGTRLTVL.

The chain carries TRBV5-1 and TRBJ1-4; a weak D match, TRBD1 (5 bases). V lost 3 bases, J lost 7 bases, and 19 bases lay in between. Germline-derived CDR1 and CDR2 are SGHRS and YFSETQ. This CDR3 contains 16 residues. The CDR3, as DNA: TGCGCCAGCAGCTCGGGGGACGAGAGGGGCGGTGAAAAACTGTTTTTT. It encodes CASSSGDERGGEKLFF.

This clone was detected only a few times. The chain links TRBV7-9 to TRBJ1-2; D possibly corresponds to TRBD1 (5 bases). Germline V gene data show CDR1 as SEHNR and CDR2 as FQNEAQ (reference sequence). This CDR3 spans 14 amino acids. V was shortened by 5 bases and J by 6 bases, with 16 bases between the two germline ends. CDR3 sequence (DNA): TGTGCCAGCAGCCAGCCGGGACTTGAGGATGGCTACACCTTC. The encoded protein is CASSQPGLEDGYTF.

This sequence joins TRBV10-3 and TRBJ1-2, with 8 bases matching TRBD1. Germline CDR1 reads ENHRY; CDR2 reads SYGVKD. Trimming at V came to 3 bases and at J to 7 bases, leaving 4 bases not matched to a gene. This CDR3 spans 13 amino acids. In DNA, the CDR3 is TGTGCCATCAGTGACCTCGACAGGGGTGGCTACACCTTC. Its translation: CAISDLDRGGYTF.

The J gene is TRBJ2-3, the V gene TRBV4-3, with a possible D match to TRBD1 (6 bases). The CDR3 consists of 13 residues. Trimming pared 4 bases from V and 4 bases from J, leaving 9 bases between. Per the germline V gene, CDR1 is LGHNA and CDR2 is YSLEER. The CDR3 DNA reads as TGCGCCAGCAGCCCGCAGGGGTCAGATACGCAGTATTTT. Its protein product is CASSPQGSDTQYF.

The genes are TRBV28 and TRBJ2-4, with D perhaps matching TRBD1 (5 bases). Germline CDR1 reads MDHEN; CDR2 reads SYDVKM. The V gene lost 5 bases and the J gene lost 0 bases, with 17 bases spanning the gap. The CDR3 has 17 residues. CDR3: CASSPPVGLLAKNIQYF. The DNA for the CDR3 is TGTGCCAGCAGTCCCCCGGTGGGGCTACTAGCCAAAAACATTCAGTACTTC.

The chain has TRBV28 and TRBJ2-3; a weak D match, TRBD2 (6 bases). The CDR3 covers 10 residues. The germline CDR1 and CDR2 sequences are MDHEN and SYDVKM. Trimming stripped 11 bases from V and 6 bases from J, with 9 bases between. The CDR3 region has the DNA TGTGCCTCCGGAGGGGATACGCAGTATTTT. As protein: CASGGDTQYF.

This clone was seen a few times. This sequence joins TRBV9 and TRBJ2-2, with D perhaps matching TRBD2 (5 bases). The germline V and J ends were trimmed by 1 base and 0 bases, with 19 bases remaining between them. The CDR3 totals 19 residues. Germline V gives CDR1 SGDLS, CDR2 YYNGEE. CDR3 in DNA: TGTGCCAGCAGCGTACTGGCGCTAGCACTCAGTTCGAACACCGGGGAGCTGTTTTTT. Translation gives CASSVLALALSSNTGELFF. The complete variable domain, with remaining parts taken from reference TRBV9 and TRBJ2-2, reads DSGVTQTPKHLITATGQRVTLRCSPRSGDLSVYWYQQSLDQGLQFLIQYYNGEERAKGNILERFSAQQFPDLHSELNLSSLELGDSALYFCASSVLALALSSNTGELFFGEGSRLTVL.

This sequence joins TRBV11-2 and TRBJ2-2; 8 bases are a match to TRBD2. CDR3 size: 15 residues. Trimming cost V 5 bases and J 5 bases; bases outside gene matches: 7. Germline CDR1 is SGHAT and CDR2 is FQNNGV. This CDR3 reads CASSPRPGGTGELFF. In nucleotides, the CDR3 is TGTGCCAGCAGCCCGCGACCGGGAGGGACCGGGGAGCTGTTTTTT.

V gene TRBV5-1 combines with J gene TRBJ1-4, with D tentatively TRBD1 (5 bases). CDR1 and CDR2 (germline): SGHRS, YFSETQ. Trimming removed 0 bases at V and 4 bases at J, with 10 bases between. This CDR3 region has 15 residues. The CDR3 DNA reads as TGCGCCAGCAGCTTGGAGGGGAGGGGTAATGAAAAACTGTTTTTT. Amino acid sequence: CASSLEGRGNEKLFF. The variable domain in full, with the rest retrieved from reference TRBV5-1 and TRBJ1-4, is KAGVTQTPRYLIKTRGQQVTLSCSPISGHRSVSWYQQTPGQGLQFLFEYFSETQRNKGNFPGRFSGRQFSNSRSEMNVSTLELGDSALYLCASSLEGRGNEKLFFGSGTQLSVL.

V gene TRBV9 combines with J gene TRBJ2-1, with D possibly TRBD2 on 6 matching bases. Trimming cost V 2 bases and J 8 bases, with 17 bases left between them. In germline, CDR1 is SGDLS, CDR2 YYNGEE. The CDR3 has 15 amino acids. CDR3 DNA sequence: TGTGCCAGCAGCGTTGGCGGGATGATATGGGATGAGCAGTTCTTC. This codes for CASSVGGMIWDEQFF.

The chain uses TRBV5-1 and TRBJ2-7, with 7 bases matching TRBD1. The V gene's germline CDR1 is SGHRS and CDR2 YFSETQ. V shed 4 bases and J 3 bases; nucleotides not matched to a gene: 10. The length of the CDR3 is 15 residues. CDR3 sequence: CASSPTGEVVYEQYF. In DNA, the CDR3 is TGCGCCAGCAGCCCCACAGGGGAAGTTGTCTACGAGCAGTACTTC.

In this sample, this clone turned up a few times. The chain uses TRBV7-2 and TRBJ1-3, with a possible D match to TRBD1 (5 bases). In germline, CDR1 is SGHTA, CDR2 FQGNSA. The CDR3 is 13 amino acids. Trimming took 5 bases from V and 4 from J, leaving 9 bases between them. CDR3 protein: CASSVREGNTIYF. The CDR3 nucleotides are TGTGCCAGCAGCGTCAGGGAAGGAAACACCATATATTTT.

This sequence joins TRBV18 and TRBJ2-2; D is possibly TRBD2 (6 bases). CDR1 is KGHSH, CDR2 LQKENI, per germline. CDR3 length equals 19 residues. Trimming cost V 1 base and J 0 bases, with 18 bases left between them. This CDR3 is CASSPLEGIGQSNTGELFF. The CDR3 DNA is TGTGCCAGCTCACCACTGGAGGGAATCGGCCAATCGAACACCGGGGAGCTGTTTTTT.

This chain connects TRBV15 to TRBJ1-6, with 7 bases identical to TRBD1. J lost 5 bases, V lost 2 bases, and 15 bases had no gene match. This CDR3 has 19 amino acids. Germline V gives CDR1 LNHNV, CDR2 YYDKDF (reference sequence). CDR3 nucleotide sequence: TGTGCCACCAGCAGATCTACCTGGACAGGACGCAGTAATAATTCACCCCTCCACTTT. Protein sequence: CATSRSTWTGRSNNSPLHF.

CDR3 sequence reads: CSVEGLEVTDTQYF. The CDR3 coding sequence is TGCAGCGTTGAAGGACTAGAAGTGACAGATACGCAGTATTTT. The chain uses TRBV29-1 and TRBJ2-3; possibly TRBD2 for D (6 bases). This CDR3 comprises 14 residues. CDR1 SQVTM and CDR2 ANQGSEA come from the germline V gene. Deletions cut 1 base from V and 3 bases from J, with 11 bases between.

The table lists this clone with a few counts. In DNA, the CDR3 is TGTGCCAGCAGCCTCTACCCAGGGGTGGAAAACATTCAGTACTTC. Translation gives CASSLYPGVENIQYF. V usage is TRBV7-2 and J usage is TRBJ2-4; tentatively, D is TRBD1 (6 bases). Trimming stripped 5 bases from V and 5 bases from J, with 16 bases between. CDR3 size: 15 residues. The germline V gene has CDR1 SGHTA and CDR2 FQGNSA.

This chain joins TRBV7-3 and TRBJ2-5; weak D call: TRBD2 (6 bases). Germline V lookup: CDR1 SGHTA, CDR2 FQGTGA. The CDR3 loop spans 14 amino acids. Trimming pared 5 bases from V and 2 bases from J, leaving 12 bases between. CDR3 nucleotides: TGTGCCAGCAGCCGGGGAGGACCGCAAGAGACCCAGTACTTC. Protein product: CASSRGGPQETQYF.

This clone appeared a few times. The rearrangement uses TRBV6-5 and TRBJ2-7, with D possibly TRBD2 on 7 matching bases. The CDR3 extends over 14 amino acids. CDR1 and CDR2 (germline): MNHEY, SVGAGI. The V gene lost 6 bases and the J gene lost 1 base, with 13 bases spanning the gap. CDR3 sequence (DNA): TGTGCCAGCAGAGAAGGGGGGGATTCCTACGAGCAGTACTTC. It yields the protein CASREGGDSYEQYF.